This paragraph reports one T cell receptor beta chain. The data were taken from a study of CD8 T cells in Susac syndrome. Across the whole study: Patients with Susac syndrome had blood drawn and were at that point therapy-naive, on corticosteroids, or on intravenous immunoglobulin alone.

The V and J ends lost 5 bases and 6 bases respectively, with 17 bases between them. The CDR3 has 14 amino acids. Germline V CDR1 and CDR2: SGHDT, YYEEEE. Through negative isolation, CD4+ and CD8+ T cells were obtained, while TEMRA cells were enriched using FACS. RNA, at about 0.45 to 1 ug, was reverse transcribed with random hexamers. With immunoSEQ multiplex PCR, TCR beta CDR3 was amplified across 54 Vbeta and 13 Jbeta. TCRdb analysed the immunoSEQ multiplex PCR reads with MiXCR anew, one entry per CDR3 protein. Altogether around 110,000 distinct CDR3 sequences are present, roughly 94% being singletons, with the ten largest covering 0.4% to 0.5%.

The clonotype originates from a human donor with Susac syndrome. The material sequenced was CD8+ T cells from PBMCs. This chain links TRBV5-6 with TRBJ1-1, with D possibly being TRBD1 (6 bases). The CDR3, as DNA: TGTGCCAGCAGAGGGGGGCAAAACGAGGCTGAAGCTTTCTTT. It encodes CASRGGQNEAEAFF.